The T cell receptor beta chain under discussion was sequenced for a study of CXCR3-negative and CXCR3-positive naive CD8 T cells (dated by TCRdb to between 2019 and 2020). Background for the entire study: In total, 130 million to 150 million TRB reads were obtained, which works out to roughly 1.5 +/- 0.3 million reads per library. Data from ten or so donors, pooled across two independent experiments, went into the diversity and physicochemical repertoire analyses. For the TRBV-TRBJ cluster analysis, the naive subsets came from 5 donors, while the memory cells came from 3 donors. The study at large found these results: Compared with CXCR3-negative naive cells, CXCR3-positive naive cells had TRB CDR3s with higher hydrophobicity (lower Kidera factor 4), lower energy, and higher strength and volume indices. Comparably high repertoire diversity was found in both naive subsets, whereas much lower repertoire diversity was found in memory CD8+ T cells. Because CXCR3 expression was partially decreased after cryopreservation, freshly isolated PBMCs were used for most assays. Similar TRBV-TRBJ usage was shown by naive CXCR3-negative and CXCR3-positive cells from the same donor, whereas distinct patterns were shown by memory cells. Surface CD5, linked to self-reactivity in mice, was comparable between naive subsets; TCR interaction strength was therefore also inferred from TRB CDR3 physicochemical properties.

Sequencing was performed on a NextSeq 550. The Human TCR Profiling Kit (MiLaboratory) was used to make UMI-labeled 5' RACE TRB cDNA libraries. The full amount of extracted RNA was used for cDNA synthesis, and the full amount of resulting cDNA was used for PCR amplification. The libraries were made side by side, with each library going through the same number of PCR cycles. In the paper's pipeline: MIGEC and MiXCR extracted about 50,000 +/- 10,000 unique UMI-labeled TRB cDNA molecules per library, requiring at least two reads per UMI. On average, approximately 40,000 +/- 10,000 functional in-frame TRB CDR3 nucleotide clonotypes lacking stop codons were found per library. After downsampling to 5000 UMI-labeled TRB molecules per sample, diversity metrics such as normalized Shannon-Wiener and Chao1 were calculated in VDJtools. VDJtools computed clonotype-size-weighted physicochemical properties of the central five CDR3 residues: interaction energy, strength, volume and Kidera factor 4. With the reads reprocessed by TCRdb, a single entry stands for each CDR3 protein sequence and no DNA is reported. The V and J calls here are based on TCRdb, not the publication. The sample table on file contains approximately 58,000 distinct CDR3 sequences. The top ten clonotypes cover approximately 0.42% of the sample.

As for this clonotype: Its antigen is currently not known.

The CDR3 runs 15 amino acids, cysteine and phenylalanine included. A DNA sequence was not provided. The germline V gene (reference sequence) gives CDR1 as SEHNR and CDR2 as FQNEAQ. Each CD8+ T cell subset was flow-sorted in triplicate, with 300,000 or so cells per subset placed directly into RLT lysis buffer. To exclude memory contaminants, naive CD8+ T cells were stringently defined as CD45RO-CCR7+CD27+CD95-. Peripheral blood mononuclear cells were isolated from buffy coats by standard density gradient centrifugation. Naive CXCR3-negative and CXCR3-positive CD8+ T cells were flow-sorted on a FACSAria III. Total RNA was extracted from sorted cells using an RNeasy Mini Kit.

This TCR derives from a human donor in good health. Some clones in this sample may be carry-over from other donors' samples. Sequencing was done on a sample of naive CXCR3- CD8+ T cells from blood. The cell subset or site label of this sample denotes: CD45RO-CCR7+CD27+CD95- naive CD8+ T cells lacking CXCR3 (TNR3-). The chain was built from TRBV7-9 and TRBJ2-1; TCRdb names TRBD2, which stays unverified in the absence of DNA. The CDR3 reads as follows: CASSSGLDSYNEQFF.